This is a list of T cell receptor beta chains from one sample in a study of T cells after posttransplantation cyclophosphamide. Here immunoSEQ multiplex PCR was the method, and the copy in TCRdb shows in-frame clones only, minus some. The counts give 30,000 or so clones, none of them seen only once; about 4.5% is held by the top ten. The specimen was PBMCs. These receptors originate from a woman under 40 in good health and a related stem cell transplant donor. Each CDR3 is given with its conserved first and last residue. The D gene is left open where the match is weak. Where a row states a size, it is once, few, many or the class of an expanded clone; other rows omit it.

V gene	clone size	D gene	J gene	CDR3 protein	CDR3 DNA
TRBV6-5	many	.	TRBJ1-1	CASSQRGTEAFF	TGTGCCAGCAGCCAGCGGGGCACTGAAGCTTTCTTT
TRBV10-3	many	.	TRBJ1-2	CAIADQRNDGYTF	TGTGCCATCGCCGACCAGCGTAATGATGGCTACACCTTC
TRBV5-1	many	TRBD1	TRBJ1-2	CASSSQGYYGYTF	TGCGCCAGCAGCTCACAGGGGTACTATGGCTACACCTTC
TRBV6-5	many	TRBD2	TRBJ2-1	CASSPGTSGIYEQFF	TGTGCCAGCAGCCCGGGGACTAGCGGGATCTATGAGCAGTTCTTC
TRBV9	many	.	TRBJ2-1	CASSLLPENEQFF	TGTGCCAGCAGCTTACTACCGGAGAATGAGCAGTTCTTC
TRBV15	.	.	TRBJ2-1	CATSTRTSPREFF	TGTGCCACCAGCACTCGGACATCCCCGAGAGAGTTCTTC
TRBV27	.	TRBD1	TRBJ1-1	CASSSGTGGNTEAFF	TGTGCCAGCAGTTCGGGGACAGGGGGGAACACTGAAGCTTTCTTT
TRBV7-2	many	.	TRBJ1-1	CASSLQMRRDEAFF	TGTGCCAGCAGCTTACAAATGCGTCGAGATGAAGCTTTCTTT
TRBV7-9	few	.	TRBJ1-2	CASSLIDKRDGYTF	TGTGCCAGCAGCTTGATCGACAAGAGAGACGGCTACACCTTC
TRBV6-5	many	.	TRBJ2-7	CASSYSWLKRSYEQYF	TGTGCCAGCAGTTACTCGTGGCTGAAGCGCTCCTACGAGCAGTACTTC
TRBV6-2/TRBV6-3	few	TRBD2	TRBJ2-2	CASIKAGATNTGELFF	TGTGCCAGCATCAAAGCGGGGGCCACGAACACCGGGGAGCTGTTTTTT
TRBV7-6	many	.	TRBJ2-7	CASSERVGLNYEQYF	TGTGCCAGCAGCGAAAGGGTGGGCCTTAACTACGAGCAGTACTTC
TRBV13	many	TRBD1	TRBJ2-1	CASSLGGTDSNEQFF	TGTGCCAGCAGCTTAGGCGGGACAGATTCCAATGAGCAGTTCTTC
TRBV4-3	many	.	TRBJ2-1	CASSQTYNEQFF	TGCGCCAGCAGCCAAACTTACAATGAGCAGTTCTTC
TRBV6-5	many	TRBD1	TRBJ1-1	CASYLGTGRNTEAFF	TGTGCCAGCTACCTGGGGACAGGGAGGAACACTGAAGCTTTCTTT
TRBV5-8	many	TRBD1	TRBJ2-1	CASSRDRVLYNEQFF	TGTGCCAGCAGCCGGGACAGGGTGTTATACAATGAGCAGTTCTTC
TRBV19	many	.	TRBJ1-4	CASTGNYLKKLFF	TGTGCCAGCACAGGGAATTATTTGAAGAAACTGTTTTTT
TRBV30	few	TRBD1	TRBJ1-2	CAWSSDFGGTENYGYTF	TGTGCCTGGAGTTCGGACTTTGGGGGGACAGAAAACTATGGCTACACCTTC
TRBV10-1	few	TRBD2	TRBJ2-3	CASSGGGDTQYF	TGCGCCAGCAGTGGGGGGGGAGATACGCAGTATTTT
TRBV12-3/TRBV12-4	many	TRBD1	TRBJ1-1	CASSLTTGGGGTEAFF	TGTGCCAGCAGTTTAACGACAGGGGGCGGTGGTACTGAAGCTTTCTTT
TRBV5-8	many	.	TRBJ1-6	CASSWGPMRNSPLHF	TGTGCCAGCAGCTGGGGCCCTATGCGGAATTCACCCCTCCACTTT
TRBV15	few	.	TRBJ2-1	CATSRDVQGAEFF	TGTGCCACCAGCAGAGATGTACAGGGAGCCGAGTTCTTC
TRBV7-9	many	TRBD1	TRBJ1-1	CASTSGQGGTEAFF	TGTGCCAGCACCAGTGGACAGGGAGGCACTGAAGCTTTCTTT
TRBV7-8	many	.	TRBJ1-2	CASSPTGNSYGYTF	TGTGCCAGCAGCCCGACAGGAAACTCATATGGCTACACCTTC
TRBV5-6	few	TRBD1	TRBJ1-2	CASSWGQGKNYGYTF	TGTGCCAGCAGCTGGGGACAGGGGAAAAACTATGGCTACACCTTC
TRBV5-4	many	.	TRBJ2-7	CASSGFGQNEQYF	TGTGCCAGCAGCGGATTCGGACAGAACGAGCAGTACTTC
TRBV19	many	TRBD1	TRBJ1-1	CASSTTGETEAFF	TGTGCCAGTAGTACGACAGGGGAGACTGAAGCTTTCTTT
TRBV4-2	few	TRBD1	TRBJ1-3	CASSQAGGSSGNTIYF	TGTGCCAGCAGCCAGGCAGGGGGGAGCTCTGGAAACACCATATATTTT
TRBV11-3	many	TRBD1	TRBJ1-2	CASSSRTGKNYGYTF	TGTGCCAGCAGCTCCAGGACAGGGAAGAACTATGGCTACACCTTC
TRBV7-2	many	.	TRBJ2-7	CASSLYYEQYF	TGTGCCAGCAGCCTTTACTACGAGCAGTACTTC
TRBV12-3/TRBV12-4	few	.	TRBJ1-5	CASRQGANQPQHF	TGTGCCAGCAGACAGGGAGCGAATCAGCCCCAGCATTTT
TRBV5-1	many	TRBD2	TRBJ2-1	CASSLAGKNNEQFF	TGCGCCAGCAGCTTAGCGGGGAAGAACAATGAGCAGTTCTTC
TRBV29-1	few	.	TRBJ2-7	CSVLAQGHEQYF	TGCAGCGTTTTAGCCCAGGGGCACGAGCAGTACTTC
TRBV18	many	.	TRBJ1-1	CASSATGNTEAFF	TGTGCCAGCTCAGCCACGGGGAACACTGAAGCTTTCTTT
TRBV2	many	.	TRBJ1-3	CASSQKGGSAGGNTIYF	TGTGCCAGCAGTCAGAAGGGGGGGAGCGCCGGTGGAAACACCATATATTTT